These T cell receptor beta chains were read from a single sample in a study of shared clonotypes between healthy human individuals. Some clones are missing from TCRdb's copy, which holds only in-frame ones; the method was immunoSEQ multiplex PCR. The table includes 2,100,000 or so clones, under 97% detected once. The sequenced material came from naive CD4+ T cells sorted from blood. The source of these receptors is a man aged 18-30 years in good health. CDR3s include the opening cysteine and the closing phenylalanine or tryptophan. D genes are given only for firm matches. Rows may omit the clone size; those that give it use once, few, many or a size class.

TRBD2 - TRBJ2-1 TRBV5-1 TGCGCCAGCAGCTTGGGACTAGCGGGGGCCCCACCGGGGAATGAGCAGTTCTTC CASSLGLAGAPPGNEQFF
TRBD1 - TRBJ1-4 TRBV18 TGTGCCAGCTCACCAAACCGACAGGGAGGTTCAGCTAATGAAAAACTGTTTTTT CASSPNRQGGSANEKLFF
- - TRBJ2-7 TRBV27 TGTGCCAGCAGTCGGGAGTTTAAAAGGTACGAGCAGTACTTC CASSREFKRYEQYF
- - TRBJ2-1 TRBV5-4 TGTGCCAGCAGCCTCCGGTCGAGCTCCTACAATGAGCAGTTCTTC CASSLRSSSYNEQFF
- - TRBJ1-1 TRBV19 TGTGCCAGTACCCTGGAGGCAGGGACGAACACTGAAGCTTTCTTT CASTLEAGTNTEAFF
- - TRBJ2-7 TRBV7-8 TGTGCCAGCAGCCCACAGTCCAACTACGAGCAGTACTTC CASSPQSNYEQYF
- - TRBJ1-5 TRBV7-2 TGTGCCAGCAGCTTAGATAGCGGCAATCAGCCCCAGCATTTT CASSLDSGNQPQHF
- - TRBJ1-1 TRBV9 TGTGCCAGCAGCGTAGCCGCAGCCATGAACACTGAAGCTTTCTTT CASSVAAAMNTEAFF
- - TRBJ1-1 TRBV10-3 TGTGCCATCAGCCGGGACCCAAACACTGAAGCTTTCTTT CAISRDPNTEAFF
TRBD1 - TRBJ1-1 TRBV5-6 TGTGCCAGCAGCTTGACAGGGGTCACTGAAGCTTTCTTT CASSLTGVTEAFF
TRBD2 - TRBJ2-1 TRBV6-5 TGTGCCAGCAGTACTAGCGGGAGCGGTGAGCAGTTCTTC CASSTSGSGEQFF
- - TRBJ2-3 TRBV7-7 TGTGCTAGCAGCTTAGGCGGGACAGATACGCAGTATTTT CASSLGGTDTQYF
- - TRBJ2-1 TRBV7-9 TGTGCCAGCAGCTTAAGGGAGAACCCCTACAATGAGCAGTTCTTC CASSLRENPYNEQFF
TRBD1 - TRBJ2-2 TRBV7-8 TGTGCCAGCAGCAAGGGGGCGGGCACCGGGGAGCTGTTTTTT CASSKGAGTGELFF
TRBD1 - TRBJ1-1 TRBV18 TGTGCCAGCTCACCACTGGCCGGGACAGCAATTGGCACTGAAGCTTTCTTT CASSPLAGTAIGTEAFF
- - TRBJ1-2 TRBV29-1 TGCAGCGTTGAGTTCGGGAGCTATGGCTACACCTTC CSVEFGSYGYTF
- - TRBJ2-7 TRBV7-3 TGTGCCAGCAGCCCTCACGGGCGGGGAACTTCCTACGAGCAGTACTTC CASSPHGRGTSYEQYF
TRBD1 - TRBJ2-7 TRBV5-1 TGCGCCAGCAGCTTGGCGGGACAGGGCGAGCAGTACTTC CASSLAGQGEQYF
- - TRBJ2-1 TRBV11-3 TGTGCCAGCAGCTTAGTACGGTTGGGTGAGCAGTTCTTC CASSLVRLGEQFF
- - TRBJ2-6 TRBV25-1 TGTGCCAGCAGTTCTTTTCAGGGCGCCGGGGCCAACGTCCTGACTTTC CASSSFQGAGANVLTF
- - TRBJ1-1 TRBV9 TGTGCCAGCAGCGCTCAAGGGGGTCTCGGAACTGAAGCTTTCTTT CASSAQGGLGTEAFF
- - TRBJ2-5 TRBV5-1 TGCGCCAGCAGCAGATGGACAGTTCAAGAGACCCAGTACTTC CASSRWTVQETQYF
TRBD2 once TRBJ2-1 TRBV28 TGTGCCAGCAGTTTTGCGAGGCTAGCGGGGGGAAACAATGAGCAGTTCTTC CASSFARLAGGNNEQFF
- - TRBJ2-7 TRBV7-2 TGTGCCAGCAGCTTAGGCGACAGTTCTCTCTACGAGCAGTACTTC CASSLGDSSLYEQYF
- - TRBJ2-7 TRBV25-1 TGTGCCAGCAGTGAAGTAAGCCTTTCACCCTACGAGCAGTACTTC CASSEVSLSPYEQYF
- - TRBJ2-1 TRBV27 TGTGCCAGCAGTTTTCGGGGGTACAGGAATGAGCAGTTCTTC CASSFRGYRNEQFF
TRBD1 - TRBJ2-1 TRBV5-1 TGCGCCAGCAGCTTGGACCCAGGGGGTGGATACAATGAGCAGTTCTTC CASSLDPGGGYNEQFF
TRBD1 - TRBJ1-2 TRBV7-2 TGTGCCAGCAGCAGCCAAGTGGGACAGTTTCGCTATGGCTACACCTTC CASSSQVGQFRYGYTF
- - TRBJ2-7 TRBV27 TGTGCCAGCAGCCCCTCCACAGCCTACGAGCAGTACTTC CASSPSTAYEQYF
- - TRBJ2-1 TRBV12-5 TGTGCTAGTGGATCGGACGTCTATGGGAATGAGCAGTTCTTC CASGSDVYGNEQFF
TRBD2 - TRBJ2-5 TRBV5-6 TGTGCCAGCAGCCCCTTGTTGCGGGGGGCCCAGTACTTC CASSPLLRGAQYF
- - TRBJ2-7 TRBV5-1 TGCGCCAGCAGCTTCCAGAACGAGCAGTACTTC CASSFQNEQYF
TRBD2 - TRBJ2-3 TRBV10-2 TGCGCCAGCAGTCGACTAGCGGGAGCGGCAGATACGCAGTATTTT CASSRLAGAADTQYF
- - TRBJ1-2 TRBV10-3 TGTGCCATCAGTGAGGGTACAGGGACTAAAGGCTACACCTTC CAISEGTGTKGYTF
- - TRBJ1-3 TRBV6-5 TGTGCCAGCAGGGGGCCTGGAAACACCATATATTTT CASRGPGNTIYF
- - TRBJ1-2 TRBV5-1 TGCGCCAGCAGCTTATCGGTTGACTATGGCTACACCTTC CASSLSVDYGYTF
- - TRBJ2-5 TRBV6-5 TGTGCCAGCAGCTCCCCTGGCGGGCCAAAGACCCAGTACTTC CASSSPGGPKTQYF
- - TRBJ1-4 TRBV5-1 TGCGCCAGCAGCTTGGGGAGATCAACTAATGAAAAACTGTTTTTT CASSLGRSTNEKLFF
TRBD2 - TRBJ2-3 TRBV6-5 TGTGCCAGCAGTTACTCCGGGACTACCACAGATACGCAGTATTTT CASSYSGTTTDTQYF
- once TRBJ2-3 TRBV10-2 TGCGCCAGCAGTAAGGTGACTCTCAACGATGGAGATACGCAGTATTTT CASSKVTLNDGDTQYF
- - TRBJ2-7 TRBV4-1 TGCGCCAGCAGCCAAGACCGGCAGGCCCTCTACGAGCAGTACTTC CASSQDRQALYEQYF
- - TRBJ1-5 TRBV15 TGTGCCACCAGCAGGGATCTGGCTCAGCCCCAGCATTTT CATSRDLAQPQHF
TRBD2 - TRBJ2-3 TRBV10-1 TGCGCCAGCAGTGAAAGGCTAGCGGGAGTAGATACGCAGTATTTT CASSERLAGVDTQYF
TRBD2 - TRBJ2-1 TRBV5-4 TGTGCCAGCAGCAAAGGGACTAGCGGGAACTACAATGAGCAGTTCTTC CASSKGTSGNYNEQFF
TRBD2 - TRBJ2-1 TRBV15 TGTGCCACCAGCAGTACTAGCGGAACCTACAATGAGCAGTTCTTC CATSSTSGTYNEQFF
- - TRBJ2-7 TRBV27 TGTGCCAGCAGTTCGGGGCAGGGTTGGGGTGAGCAGTACTTC CASSSGQGWGEQYF
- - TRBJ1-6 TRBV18 TGTGCCAGCTCACCAGGGGTCGAAGGCCCCCTCCACTTT CASSPGVEGPLHF
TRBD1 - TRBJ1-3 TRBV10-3 TGTGCCATCAGCCCAAGGGGGACAGGGGAAAACACCATATATTTT CAISPRGTGENTIYF